The rows below give T cell receptor beta chains drawn from one sample of a study of blood T cell repertoires in COVID-19. Produced via immunoSEQ multiplex PCR; TCRdb's table is partial and in-frame only. Of more than 150,000 clones listed, roughly four fifths are singletons. Sample: PBMCs or T cells enriched from blood (not recorded which). The receptors were gathered from a man aged 40-50 years who had recovered from COVID-19. The CDR3 runs from the conserved cysteine through the conserved F or W. The D gene is left open where the match is weak. Size values are once, few and many counts, or a class for expanded clones, and some rows have none.

TRBV7-3	TRBJ2-2	NA	NA	TGTGCCAGCAGCTTAAGGGAGAACGGGGAGCTGTTTTTT	CASSLRENGELFF
TRBV7-8	TRBJ1-2	NA	NA	TGTGCCAGCAGCCCATTAAACAGGGTTAGTAGCTATGGCTACACCTTC	CASSPLNRVSSYGYTF
TRBV6-5	TRBJ1-4	NA	NA	TGTGCCAGCAGTTACTCGGGACGGGACAATAATGAAAAACTGTTTTTT	CASSYSGRDNNEKLFF
TRBV7-9	TRBJ1-2	TRBD1	NA	TGTGCCAGCAGCTCCAGGGGGGCGGTCTATGGCTACACCTTC	CASSSRGAVYGYTF
TRBV10-1	TRBJ2-1	TRBD1	few	TGCGCCAGCAGAGGGACAGCAAACAATGAGCAGTTCTTC	CASRGTANNEQFF
TRBV9	TRBJ1-2	TRBD1	NA	TGTGCCAGCAGCGTAGATGGAGGGGGCGGCTACACCTTC	CASSVDGGGGYTF
TRBV5-6	TRBJ1-1	NA	NA	TGTGCCAGCAGCTTGTCAGGATCGGGGACTGAAGCTTTCTTT	CASSLSGSGTEAFF
TRBV9	TRBJ1-4	NA	NA	TGTGCCAGCAGCGTTAGTCAGGGTAATGAAAAACTGTTTTTT	CASSVSQGNEKLFF
TRBV4-3	TRBJ1-4	NA	NA	TGCGCCAGCAGCCAAGATTGGAGGGCAGGTGAAAAACTGTTTTTT	CASSQDWRAGEKLFF
TRBV5-1	TRBJ1-2	NA	once	TGCGCCAGCAGCTTGGGATCGACAGACTCTAACTATGGCTACACCTTC	CASSLGSTDSNYGYTF
TRBV28	TRBJ1-6	NA	few	TGTGCCAGCAGTGCAGAACCTTCACCCCTCCACTTT	CASSAEPSPLHF
TRBV27	TRBJ2-4	NA	many	TGTGCCAGCAGTTTATCGGGCCCAGAGGGGGAGTACTTC	CASSLSGPEGEYF
TRBV18	TRBJ1-1	TRBD1	NA	TGTGCCAGCTCACGACCGACAGGGGGCAGGGGCACTGAAGCTTTCTTT	CASSRPTGGRGTEAFF
TRBV3-1/TRBV3-2	TRBJ2-5	TRBD2	NA	TGTGCCAGCAGCTACGCGGGAGTAGAGACCCAGTACTTC	CASSYAGVETQYF
TRBV28	TRBJ2-7	NA	NA	TGTGCCAGCAGTCCGAGGACAGTTCGCGAGCAGTACTTC	CASSPRTVREQYF
TRBV6-6	TRBJ1-1	TRBD1	NA	TGTGCCAGCAGCGAATCCGGACAGGGGTATACTGAAGCTTTCTTT	CASSESGQGYTEAFF
TRBV18	TRBJ1-1	NA	NA	TGTGCCAGCTCTTCGGTAGCGACCAATGATGAAGCTTTCTTT	CASSSVATNDEAFF
TRBV7-3	TRBJ2-5	NA	many	TGTGCCAGCAGCCCACAACCAGGGTCTGAGACCCAGTACTTC	CASSPQPGSETQYF
TRBV28	TRBJ2-7	TRBD1	NA	TGTGCCAGCAGTTTCGCAGGGGGCTGGGGTGGCGAGCAGTACTTC	CASSFAGGWGGEQYF
TRBV6-4	TRBJ2-1	TRBD2	many	TGTGCCAGCAGTGTCTTCGCGGGAGGGCCTTCAAATGAGCAGTTCTTC	CASSVFAGGPSNEQFF
TRBV29-1	TRBJ2-5	TRBD2	NA	TGCAGCGCGGAAGCGGGAGGCGGAGAGACCCAGTACTTC	CSAEAGGGETQYF
TRBV2	TRBJ1-1	NA	NA	TGTGCCAGCAGTGATCAGGGTCTCTATCTAAACACTGAAGCTTTCTTT	CASSDQGLYLNTEAFF
TRBV5-8	TRBJ1-2	NA	NA	TGTGCCAGCAGCTTGGTTCGTGTCGGGGGGGAAGGCTACACCTTC	CASSLVRVGGEGYTF
TRBV6-5	TRBJ1-4	TRBD1	NA	TGTGCCACCCTGGACAGGGTGGATTCTGAAAAACTGTTTTTT	CATLDRVDSEKLFF
TRBV3-1/TRBV3-2	TRBJ2-2	NA	NA	TGTGCCAGCAGCCAAGATGGTCTAGTAGGGGAGCTGTTTTTT	CASSQDGLVGELFF
TRBV19	TRBJ1-4	TRBD1	NA	TGTGCCAGTAGTTACCCCGGACAGGGGGATAATGAAAAACTGTTTTTT	CASSYPGQGDNEKLFF